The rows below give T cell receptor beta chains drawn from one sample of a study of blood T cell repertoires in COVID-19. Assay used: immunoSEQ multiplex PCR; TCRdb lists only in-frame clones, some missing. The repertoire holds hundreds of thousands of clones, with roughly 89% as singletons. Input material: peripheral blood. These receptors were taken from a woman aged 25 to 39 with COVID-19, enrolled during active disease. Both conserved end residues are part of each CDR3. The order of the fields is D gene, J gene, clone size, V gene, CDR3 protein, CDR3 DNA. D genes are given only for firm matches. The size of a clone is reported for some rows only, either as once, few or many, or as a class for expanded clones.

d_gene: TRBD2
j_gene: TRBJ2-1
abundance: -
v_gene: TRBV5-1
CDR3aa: CASSPGLADSSYNEQFF
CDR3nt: TGCGCCAGCAGCCCGGGACTAGCGGATAGCTCCTACAATGAGCAGTTCTTC

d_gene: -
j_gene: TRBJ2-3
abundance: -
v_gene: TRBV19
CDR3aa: CASSIDLESPGGPTDTQYF
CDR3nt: TGTGCCAGTAGTATAGATCTTGAGTCTCCGGGGGGCCCCACAGATACGCAGTATTTT

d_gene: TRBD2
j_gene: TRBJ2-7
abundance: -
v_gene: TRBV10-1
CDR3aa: CASSERGVRDEQYF
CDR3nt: TGCGCCAGCAGTGAGCGGGGGGTTCGGGACGAGCAGTACTTC

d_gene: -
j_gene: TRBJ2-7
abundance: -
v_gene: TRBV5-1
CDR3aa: CASSSGGSYEQYF
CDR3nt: TGCGCCAGCAGCTCTGGAGGGTCCTACGAGCAGTACTTC

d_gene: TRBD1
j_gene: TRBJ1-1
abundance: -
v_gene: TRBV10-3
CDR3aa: CAISATGGLNEAFF
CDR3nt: TGTGCCATCAGTGCGACAGGGGGCTTGAATGAAGCTTTCTTT

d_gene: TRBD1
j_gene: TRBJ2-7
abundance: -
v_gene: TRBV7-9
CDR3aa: CASSLVAGGATYEQYF
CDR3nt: TGTGCCAGCAGCTTAGTGGCAGGGGGCGCGACCTACGAGCAGTACTTC

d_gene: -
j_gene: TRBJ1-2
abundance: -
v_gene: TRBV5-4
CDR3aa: CASSPDTNYGYTF
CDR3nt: TGTGCCAGCAGCCCTGACACTAACTATGGCTACACCTTC

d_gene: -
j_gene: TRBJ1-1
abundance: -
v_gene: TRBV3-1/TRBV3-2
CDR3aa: CASSSQGYTEAFF
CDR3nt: TGTGCCAGCAGCTCACAGGGATACACTGAAGCTTTCTTT

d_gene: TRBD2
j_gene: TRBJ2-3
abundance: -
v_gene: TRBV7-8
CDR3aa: CASSFEPGLAGESTDTQYF
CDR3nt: TGTGCCAGCAGCTTCGAGCCGGGACTAGCGGGGGAAAGCACAGATACGCAGTATTTT

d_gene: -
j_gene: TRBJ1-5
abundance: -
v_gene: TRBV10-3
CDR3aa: CAIKGVDQPQHF
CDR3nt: TGTGCCATCAAGGGGGTTGATCAGCCCCAACATTTT

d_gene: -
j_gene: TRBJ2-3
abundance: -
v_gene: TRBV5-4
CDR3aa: CASSFYRDSTDTQYF
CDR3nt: TGTGCCAGCAGCTTCTACCGGGACTCCACAGATACGCAGTATTTT

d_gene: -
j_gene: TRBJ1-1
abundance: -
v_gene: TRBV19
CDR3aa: CASSTWAGMNTEAFF
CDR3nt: TGTGCCAGTAGTACCTGGGCAGGCATGAACACTGAAGCTTTCTTT

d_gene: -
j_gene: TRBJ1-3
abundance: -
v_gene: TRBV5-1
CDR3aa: CASKLGGESGNTIYF
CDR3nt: TGCGCCAGCAAGCTCGGGGGAGAATCTGGAAACACCATATATTTT

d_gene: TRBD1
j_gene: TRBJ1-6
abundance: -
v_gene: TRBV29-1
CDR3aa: CSVGTGSYNSPLHF
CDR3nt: TGCAGCGTCGGGACAGGGAGTTATAATTCACCCCTCCACTTT

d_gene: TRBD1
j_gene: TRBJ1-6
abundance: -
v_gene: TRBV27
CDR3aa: CASTSLPGQANSPLHF
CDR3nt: TGTGCCAGCACCTCACTACCGGGACAGGCAAATTCACCCCTCCACTTT

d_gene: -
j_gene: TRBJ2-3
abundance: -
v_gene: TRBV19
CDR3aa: CASSITPGMGTQYF
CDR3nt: TGTGCCAGTAGTATCACGCCAGGTATGGGTACGCAGTATTTT

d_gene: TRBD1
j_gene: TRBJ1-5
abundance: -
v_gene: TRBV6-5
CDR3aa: CASSPSGTGYQPQHF
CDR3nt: TGTGCCAGCAGTCCATCCGGGACAGGGTACCAGCCCCAGCATTTT

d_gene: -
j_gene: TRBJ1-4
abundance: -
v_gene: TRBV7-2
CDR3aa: CASSGDGGANEKLFF
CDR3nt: TGTGCCAGCAGCGGAGATGGGGGGGCTAATGAAAAACTGTTTTTT

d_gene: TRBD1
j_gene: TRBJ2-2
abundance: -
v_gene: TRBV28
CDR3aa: CASSSPTGNSLGELFF
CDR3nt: TGTGCCAGCAGTTCCCCGACAGGGAACTCTCTCGGGGAGCTGTTTTTT

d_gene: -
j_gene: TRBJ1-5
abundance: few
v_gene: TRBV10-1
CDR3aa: CASSGGSNQPQHF
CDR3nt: TGCGCCAGCAGTGGAGGGAGCAATCAGCCCCAGCATTTT

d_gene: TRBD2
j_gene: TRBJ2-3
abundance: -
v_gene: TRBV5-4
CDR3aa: CASSPGTSGTTDTQYF
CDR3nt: TGTGCCAGCAGCCCTGGGACTAGCGGTACCACAGATACGCAGTATTTT

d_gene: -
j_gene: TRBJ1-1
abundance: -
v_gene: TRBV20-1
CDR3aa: CSAGSTREAFF
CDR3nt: TGCAGTGCTGGTAGTACCAGGGAAGCTTTCTTT

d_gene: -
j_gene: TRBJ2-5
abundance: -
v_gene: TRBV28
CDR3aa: CASSLGMGAGETQYF
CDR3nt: -

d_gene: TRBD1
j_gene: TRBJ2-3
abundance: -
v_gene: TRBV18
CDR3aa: CASSRQGVTDTQYF
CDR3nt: TGTGCCAGCTCACGACAGGGAGTCACAGATACGCAGTATTTT

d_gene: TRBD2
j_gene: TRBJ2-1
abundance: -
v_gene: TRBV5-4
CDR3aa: CASSRTSGLYNEQFF
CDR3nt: TGTGCCAGCAGCCGGACTAGCGGCCTTTACAATGAGCAGTTCTTC

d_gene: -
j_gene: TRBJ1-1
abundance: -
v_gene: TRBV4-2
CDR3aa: CASSQGVAEFTEAFF
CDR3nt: TGTGCCAGCAGCCAAGGCGTTGCTGAATTCACTGAAGCTTTCTTT

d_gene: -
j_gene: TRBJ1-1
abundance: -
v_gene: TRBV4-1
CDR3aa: CASSLGEGAAEAFF
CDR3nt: TGCGCCAGCAGCCTGGGCGAGGGTGCGGCTGAAGCTTTCTTT

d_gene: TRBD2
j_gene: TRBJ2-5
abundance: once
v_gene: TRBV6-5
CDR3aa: CASSLGTSGIQETQYF
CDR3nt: TGTGCCAGCAGTTTGGGGACTAGCGGGATTCAAGAGACCCAGTACTTC

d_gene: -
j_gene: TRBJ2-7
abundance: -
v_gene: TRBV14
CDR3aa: CASSRASTYEQYF
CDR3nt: TGTGCCAGCAGCCGGGCCTCAACCTACGAGCAGTACTTC

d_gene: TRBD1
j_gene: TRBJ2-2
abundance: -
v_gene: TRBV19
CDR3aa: CASRTGGRNTGELFF
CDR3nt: TGTGCCAGTCGTACAGGGGGCCGGAACACCGGGGAGCTGTTTTTT

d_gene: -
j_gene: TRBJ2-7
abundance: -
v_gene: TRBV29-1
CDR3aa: CSVEGATPSYEQYF
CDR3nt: TGCAGCGTTGAAGGGGCAACACCCTCCTACGAGCAGTACTTC

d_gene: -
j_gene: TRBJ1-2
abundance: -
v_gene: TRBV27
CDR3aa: CASSYSGSGEYGYTF
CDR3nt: TGTGCCAGCAGCTACTCCGGGTCTGGAGAGTATGGCTACACCTTC

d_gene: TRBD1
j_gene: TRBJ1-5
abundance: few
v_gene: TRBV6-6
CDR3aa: CASSQTGFFRNSNQPQHF
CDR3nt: TGTGCCAGCAGTCAGACAGGGTTTTTTAGGAATAGCAATCAGCCCCAGCATTTT

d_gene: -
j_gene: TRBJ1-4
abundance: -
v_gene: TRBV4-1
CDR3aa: CASRTQGSSANEKLFF
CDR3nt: TGCGCCAGCCGGACCCAGGGGAGTTCAGCTAATGAAAAACTGTTTTTT

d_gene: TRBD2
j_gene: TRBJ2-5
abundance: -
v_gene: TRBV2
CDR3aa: CASSPGLAGGLLEAQYF
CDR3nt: TGTGCCAGCAGCCCGGGACTAGCGGGGGGGCTATTGGAAGCCCAGTACTTC

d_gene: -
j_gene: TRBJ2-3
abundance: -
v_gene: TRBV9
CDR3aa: CASSQNIDTQYF
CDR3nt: TGTGCCAGCAGCCAGAATATAGATACGCAGTATTTT

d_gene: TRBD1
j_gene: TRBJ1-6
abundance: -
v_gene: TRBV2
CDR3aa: CASCRDSNSPLHF
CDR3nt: TGTGCCAGCTGCCGGGACAGCAATTCACCCCTCCACTTT

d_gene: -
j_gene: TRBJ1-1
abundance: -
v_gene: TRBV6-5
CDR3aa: CASEGGGDTEAFF
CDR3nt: TGTGCCAGCGAAGGTGGCGGGGACACTGAAGCTTTCTTT

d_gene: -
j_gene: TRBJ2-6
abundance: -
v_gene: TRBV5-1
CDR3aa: CVSSPRQNSGANVLTF
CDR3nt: TGCGTCAGCAGCCCCCGACAGAACTCTGGGGCCAACGTCCTGACTTTC

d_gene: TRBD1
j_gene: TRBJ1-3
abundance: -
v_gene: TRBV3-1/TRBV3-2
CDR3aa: CASSQGTGIGNTIYF
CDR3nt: TGTGCCAGCAGCCAAGGGACAGGGATCGGAAACACCATATATTTT

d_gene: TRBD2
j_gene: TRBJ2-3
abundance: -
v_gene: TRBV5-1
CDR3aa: CASSSKRLAGAPDTQYF
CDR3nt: TGCGCCAGCAGCTCGAAAAGACTAGCGGGGGCCCCAGATACGCAGTATTTT

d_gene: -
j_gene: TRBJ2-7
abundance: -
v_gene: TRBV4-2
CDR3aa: CASSQGEGDSYEQYF
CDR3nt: TGTGCCAGCAGCCAGGGGGAGGGGGACTCCTACGAGCAGTACTTC

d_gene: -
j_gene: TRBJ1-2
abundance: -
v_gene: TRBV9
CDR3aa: CASSVVWQSPNYGYTF
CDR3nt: TGTGCCAGCAGCGTAGTGTGGCAGTCCCCTAACTATGGCTACACCTTC

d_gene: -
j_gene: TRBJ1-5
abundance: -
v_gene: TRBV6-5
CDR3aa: CASRFMANGNQPQHF
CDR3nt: TGTGCCAGCAGGTTTATGGCAAACGGCAATCAGCCCCAGCATTTT

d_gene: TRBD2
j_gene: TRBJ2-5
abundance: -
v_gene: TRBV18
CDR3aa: CASSPRGGGLQETQYF
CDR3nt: TGTGCCAGCTCACCAAGGGGCGGGGGACTCCAAGAGACCCAGTACTTC